A selection of T cell receptor beta chains follows, all from one sample in a study of control samples from healthy donors and cancer patients. The protocol was immunoSEQ multiplex PCR, while the TCRdb copy is restricted to in-frame clones and leaves out a portion. The sample includes approximately 210,000 clones, about 89% seen only once; the top ten take approximately 2%. The sequenced sample consisted of blood. The receptors were gathered from a man aged 25-45 years in good health. CDR3s include the opening cysteine and the closing phenylalanine or tryptophan. Each record gives: D gene, V gene, J gene, clone size, CDR3 protein, CDR3 DNA. A D gene is named only where the DNA matches it firmly. Not every row has a clone size; where given, it reads once, few, many or a size class.

TRBD1	TRBV18	TRBJ1-2	NA	CASSPETGTGGHGYTF	TGTGCCAGCTCACCGGAAACGGGGACAGGGGGCCATGGCTACACCTTC
TRBD2	TRBV15	TRBJ2-1	NA	CATSISSGGPYNEQFF	TGTGCCACCAGCATCTCTAGCGGGGGGCCCTACAATGAGCAGTTCTTC
TRBD1	TRBV12-3/TRBV12-4	TRBJ1-2	once	CASSLQGDGYTF	TGTGCCAGCAGTTTGCAGGGGGATGGCTACACCTTC
NA	TRBV15	TRBJ1-3	NA	CATSSGGAQTGNTIYF	TGTGCCACCAGCTCTGGTGGGGCCCAAACTGGAAACACCATATATTTT
NA	TRBV15	TRBJ1-5	NA	CATREAGDPNQPQHF	TGTGCCACCAGAGAGGCCGGTGACCCCAATCAGCCCCAGCATTTT
NA	TRBV2	TRBJ1-3	NA	CASSPRGLITFSGNTIYF	TGTGCCAGCAGTCCGAGGGGTTTAATCACCTTCTCTGGAAACACCATATATTTT
NA	TRBV7-9	TRBJ1-1	NA	CASSTPGQSFEAFF	TGTGCCAGCAGCACCCCAGGACAGTCGTTTGAAGCTTTCTTT
NA	TRBV11-2	TRBJ1-1	NA	CASSPRRRAGNTEAFF	TGTGCCAGCAGCCCCCGCCGCAGGGCTGGAAACACTGAAGCTTTCTTT
TRBD1	TRBV5-1	TRBJ2-1	NA	CASSGNRDSYSYNEQFF	TGCGCCAGCAGCGGAAACCGGGACAGTTACTCCTACAATGAGCAGTTCTTC
NA	TRBV6-1	TRBJ2-7	NA	CASSELTNRAYEQYF	TGTGCCAGCAGTGAACTCACAAACAGGGCCTACGAGCAGTACTTC
NA	TRBV23-1	TRBJ1-2	NA	CASSHGPGGYTF	TGCGCCAGCAGTCATGGGCCGGGTGGCTACACCTTC
NA	TRBV6-5	TRBJ1-1	NA	CASSPYTEAFF	TGTGCCAGCAGCCCATACACTGAAGCTTTCTTT
NA	TRBV7-2	TRBJ2-7	NA	CASSWGARYEQYF	TGTGCCAGCTCCTGGGGGGCCAGATACGAGCAGTACTTC
NA	TRBV5-5	TRBJ1-3	NA	CASSSSGNTGNTIYF	TGTGCCAGCAGCTCCTCGGGAAATACTGGAAACACCATATATTTT
NA	TRBV18	TRBJ1-1	NA	CASSPLPDTEAFF	TGTGCCAGCTCACCCCTCCCGGACACTGAAGCTTTCTTT
NA	TRBV30	TRBJ2-5	NA	CAWTGGSETQYF	TGTGCCTGGACAGGGGGGAGCGAGACCCAGTACTTC
NA	TRBV6-1	TRBJ1-5	NA	CASRERGGRGAEGQPQHF	TGTGCCAGCAGGGAACGAGGGGGAAGGGGGGCGGAGGGTCAGCCCCAGCATTTT
TRBD2	TRBV11-1	TRBJ2-1	NA	CASSLGTSGGAWEQFF	TGTGCCAGCAGCTTAGGGACTAGCGGGGGGGCATGGGAGCAGTTCTTC
TRBD1	TRBV7-8	TRBJ1-6	NA	CASSRDRGHNSPLHF	TGTGCCAGCAGCCGCGACAGGGGGCATAATTCACCCCTCCACTTT
NA	TRBV21-1	TRBJ2-7	NA	CASSKPRVAGSYEQYF	TGTGCCAGCAGCAAGCCTCGGGTAGCGGGGTCCTACGAGCAGTACTTC
TRBD1	TRBV7-9	TRBJ2-7	NA	CASSLARTGDWEQYF	TGTGCCAGCAGCTTAGCGCGGACAGGGGATTGGGAGCAGTACTTC
NA	TRBV6-5	TRBJ2-2	NA	CASSYAIQGPAGELFF	TGTGCCAGCAGTTACGCTATACAGGGCCCCGCGGGGGAGCTGTTTTTT
NA	TRBV5-4	TRBJ2-3	few	CASSPPGLGHANTQYF	TGTGCCAGCAGCCCCCCGGGCCTAGGACATGCAAATACGCAGTATTTT
NA	TRBV10-3	TRBJ2-7	NA	CAISDGGAKQEQYF	TGTGCCATCAGTGATGGTGGGGCGAAACAAGAGCAGTACTTC
NA	TRBV19	TRBJ1-2	NA	CASSMPGMGYTF	TGTGCCAGTAGTATGCCCGGTATGGGCTACACCTTC
NA	TRBV19	TRBJ1-1	NA	CASNKNGPEAFF	TGTGCCAGTAATAAGAACGGTCCTGAAGCTTTCTTT
TRBD1	TRBV11-2	TRBJ1-2	NA	CASSFQGAGGYTF	TGTGCCAGCAGTTTTCAGGGGGCTGGTGGCTACACCTTC
NA	TRBV7-7	TRBJ2-2	NA	CASSPRTTNTGELFF	TGTGCCAGCAGCCCCCGTACGACGAACACCGGGGAGCTGTTTTTT
TRBD2	TRBV29-1	TRBJ2-3	NA	CSVGETSGGQRDTQYF	TGCAGCGTTGGAGAGACTAGCGGGGGACAGCGAGATACGCAGTATTTT
TRBD2	TRBV19	TRBJ2-2	NA	CASSVAGASPGELFF	TGTGCCAGTAGTGTAGCGGGGGCCTCCCCCGGGGAGCTGTTTTTT
NA	TRBV10-3	TRBJ1-1	NA	CAISASTPNTEAFF	TGTGCCATCAGCGCTTCGACTCCGAACACTGAAGCTTTCTTT
TRBD1	TRBV5-1	TRBJ1-5	NA	CASSPQGDGDQPQHF	TGCGCCAGCAGCCCACAGGGGGACGGGGATCAGCCCCAGCATTTT
NA	TRBV20-1	TRBJ1-2	NA	CSARPGNGYTF	TGCAGTGCTAGGCCAGGGAATGGCTACACCTTC
NA	TRBV19	TRBJ1-4	NA	CASSISGQGYEKLFF	TGTGCCAGTAGTATAAGCGGGCAGGGGTACGAAAAACTGTTTTTT
NA	TRBV5-1	TRBJ1-1	NA	CASSLGQENTEAFF	TGCGCCAGCAGCTTGGGACAAGAGAACACTGAAGCTTTCTTT
NA	TRBV2	TRBJ2-5	NA	CASSRGQETQYF	TGTGCCAGCAGTAGGGGGCAAGAGACCCAGTACTTC
TRBD1	TRBV4-2	TRBJ1-4	NA	CASSQDGTGRGEKLFF	TGTGCCAGCAGCCAAGACGGGACAGGACGAGGTGAAAAACTGTTTTTT
TRBD1	TRBV7-7	TRBJ2-1	NA	CASSRDSLLGEQFF	TGTGCCAGCAGCCGGGACAGCCTATTGGGAGAGCAGTTCTTC